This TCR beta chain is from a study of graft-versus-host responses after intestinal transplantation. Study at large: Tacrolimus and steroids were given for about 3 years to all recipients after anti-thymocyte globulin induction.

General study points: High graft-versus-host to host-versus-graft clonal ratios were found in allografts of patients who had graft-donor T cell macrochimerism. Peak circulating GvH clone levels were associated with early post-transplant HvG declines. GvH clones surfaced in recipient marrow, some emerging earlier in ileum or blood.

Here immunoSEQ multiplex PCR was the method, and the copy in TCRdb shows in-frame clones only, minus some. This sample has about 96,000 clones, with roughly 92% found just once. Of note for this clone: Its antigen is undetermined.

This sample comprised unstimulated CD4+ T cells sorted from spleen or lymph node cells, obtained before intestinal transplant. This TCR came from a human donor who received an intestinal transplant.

The CDR3 sequence: CASSERMTGWEKLFF. The CDR3 DNA sequence: TGTGCCAGCAGTGAAAGGATGACAGGATGGGAAAAACTGTTTTTT. The chain uses TRBV2 and TRBJ1-4; D possibly corresponds to TRBD1 (6 bases). V lost 2 bases and J 8 bases, leaving 15 bases between the germline ends. The CDR3 loop spans 15 amino acids. Germline CDR1 reads SNHLY; CDR2 reads FYNNEI.